One sample yielded the 21 T cell receptor beta chains listed below, sequenced in a study of T cells in women clearing cervical HPV infection (dated by TCRdb to the late 2010s). The protocol used for the library was the immunoSEQ multiplex PCR assay. TCRdb holds this immuneACCESS table with in-frame rearrangements only. Some clones are missing; in checked studies, unresolved V genes explain under half, and the rest has no known cause. The table kept for this sample lists around 35,000 clones. The ten largest clones represent 3.7% of the sample. Sequences were obtained from blood buffy coat. These receptors came from a woman between 18 and 69 years old with a cervical HPV16 infection that either progressed to CIN3+ or cleared (not recorded which).

On this clone itself: The read ends 3 residues shy of where the CDR3 ends; the end is completed using the germline J gene. This rearrangement joins TRBV6-2 or TRBV6-3 to TRBJ2-2; D possibly corresponds to TRBD2 (7 bases). Looked up from germline, CDR1 is MNHEY and CDR2 is SVGEGT. V was cut by 5 bases and J by 0 bases, with 13 bases left in between. The CDR3 sequence is 16 residues long. The CDR3 bases that were read are TGTGCCAGCAGTACGGCGGGGGCCTCGAACACCGGGGAG. This sequence encodes CASSTAGASNTGE. The whole CDR3 sequence is CASSTAGASNTGELFF.

Comment on this clone: The read finishes 3 residues shy of the CDR3 end, and the germline J gene is used to complete it. The chain has TRBV20-1 and TRBJ2-5; 8 bases align to TRBD2. The length of the CDR3 is 15 residues. The trim removed 6 bases at V and 4 bases at J, leaving 13 bases unmatched. Germline loops: CDR1 DFQATT, CDR2 SNEGSKA (reference sequence). The CDR3 protein is CSAIRGSGGGETQYF. The CDR3 DNA, read in part, is TGCAGTGCCATCAGAGGAAGCGGGGGCGGAGAGACC.

Details on this clone: With the read ending 3 residues before the CDR3 end, the germline J gene is used to fill in that end. The chain combines TRBV7-9 with TRBJ2-3, with TRBD1 identical over 9 bases. Germline lookup yields CDR1 SEHNR and CDR2 FQNEAQ (reference sequence). J was trimmed by 3 bases and V by 5 bases; bases with no gene match: 6. The CDR3 has 15 amino acids. The CDR3 DNA, read in part, is TGTGCCAGCAGCGCCGGGACAGGGTCTACAGATACG. Protein sequence: CASSAGTGSTDT. The whole CDR3 protein reads CASSAGTGSTDTQYF.

About this clone itself: With the read ending 3 residues before the CDR3 end, the germline J gene is used to fill in that end. The chain recombines TRBV5-1 with TRBJ2-7; 10 bases line up with TRBD1. CDR3 length: 18 amino acids. V lost 1 base to trimming and J lost 2 bases; unmatched junction nucleotides: 12. Germline lookup yields CDR1 SGHRS and CDR2 YFSETQ. CDR3 residues: CASSLKGTGELKAYEQYF. The part of the CDR3 DNA that was read is TGCGCCAGCAGCTTGAAGGGGACAGGGGAATTGAAGGCCTACGAG. The full variable domain, rest sourced from reference TRBV5-1 and TRBJ2-7, is KAGVTQTPRYLIKTRGQQVTLSCSPISGHRSVSWYQQTPGQGLQFLFEYFSETQRNKGNFPGRFSGRQFSNSRSEMNVSTLELGDSALYLCASSLKGTGELKAYEQYFGPGTRLTVT.

Remarks on this clone: The read ends 3 residues before the CDR3 terminus; that terminus is restored from the germline J gene. The rearrangement joins TRBV4-2 to TRBJ1-4, with 7 bases that match TRBD1. There are 15 residues in the CDR3. V was clipped by 1 base and J by 8 bases; unmatched bases: 7. In germline, CDR1 is LGHNA, CDR2 YNFKEQ. This chain's CDR3 is CASSQGQGPGEKLFF. The sequenced CDR3 bases are TGTGCCAGCAGCCAAGGACAGGGCCCAGGCGAAAAA.

As concerns this clone: The CDR3 extends 3 residues past the end of the read, so its final part is completed from the germline J gene. V usage is TRBV5-8 and J usage is TRBJ2-3; D not certain. This CDR3 comprises 13 residues. The germline CDR1 and CDR2 sequences are SGHTS and YDEGEE. The sequenced part of the CDR3 DNA is TGTGCCAGCAGCACAACGACTCCCCCGACG. It specifies CASSTTTPPT. The CDR3, in full, reads CASSTTTPPTQYF.

Remarks on this clone: Distinct nucleotide sequences in the sample also encode this CDR3. CDR3 in amino acids: CSAKGANTEAFF. CDR3 bases read: TGCAGTGCTAAGGGGGCCAATACTGAA. This rearrangement joins TRBV20-1 to TRBJ1-1; 7 nucleotides line up with TRBD1. The read ends 3 residues shy of where the CDR3 ends; the end is completed using the germline J gene. The CDR3 is 12 amino acids. V dropped 4 bases and J dropped 5; count of bases not matched to a gene: 4. Germline V CDR1 and CDR2: DFQATT, SNEGSKA (reference sequence).

Comment on this clone: The CDR3 goes on 3 residues after the read ends, and that part is filled in from the germline J gene. The rearrangement joins TRBV19 to TRBJ2-5; 7 positions agree with TRBD2. Germline V gene sequence: CDR1 LNHDA, CDR2 SQIVND (reference sequence). This CDR3 comprises 15 residues. V was clipped by 5 bases and J by 1 base; unmatched bases: 7. Incomplete CDR3 DNA: TGTGCCAGTAGTCACCCTAGCGGACCCCAAGAGACC. Its protein is CASSHPSGPQET. The whole CDR3 sequence is CASSHPSGPQETQYF.

With respect to this clone: From the germline J gene comes the end of the CDR3, since the read stops 3 residues before it. The chain combines TRBV10-3 with TRBJ2-5, with 12 bases lining up with TRBD1. Germline-derived CDR1 and CDR2 are ENHRY and SYGVKD. CDR3 size: 15 residues. Trimming cost V 6 bases and J 6 bases; bases outside gene matches: 8. Partial CDR3 DNA: TGTGCCATCAGCGAGGGACAGGGGGCCGGTAAGACC. Protein product: CAISEGQGAGKT. The entire CDR3 protein reads CAISEGQGAGKTQYF.

Note on this clone: The CDR3 end lies 3 residues beyond the end of the read and is filled in from the germline J gene. This chain links TRBV30 with TRBJ1-6; TRBD1 might be the D (5 bases). Per germline, CDR1 GTSNPN and CDR2 SVGIG (reference sequence). This CDR3 is 17 amino acids long. V was cut by 0 bases and J by 7 bases, with 19 bases left in between. CDR3 region: CAWSVRRATVRNSPLHF. The sequenced part of the CDR3 DNA is TGTGCCTGGAGTGTAAGACGCGCGACAGTGCGAAATTCACCC.

The chain's CDR3 is CASSIVPGLAGGSDYTF. The sequenced part of the CDR3 DNA is TGTGCCAGTAGTATAGTCCCGGGACTAGCGGGAGGAAGTGAC. The rearrangement links TRBV19 to TRBJ1-2, with D tentatively TRBD1 (5 bases). The read ends 3 residues early relative to the CDR3; the germline J gene fills the gap. Germline loops: CDR1 LNHDA, CDR2 SQIVND (reference sequence). This CDR3 is 17 amino acids long.

Note on this clone: The sequenced fragment ends 3 residues before the CDR3 boundary, so the rest is inferred from the germline J gene. V usage is TRBV2 and J usage is TRBJ2-1; 9 bases are shared with TRBD2. Germline-derived CDR1 and CDR2 are SNHLY and FYNNEI. This CDR3 has 17 residues. Losses at the gene ends were 1 base for V and 8 bases for J; bases not matched to a gene: 12. The chain's CDR3 is CASSEVVGGGARDEQFF. The sequenced CDR3 bases are TGTGCCAGCAGTGAAGTGGTCGGCGGGGGGGCCCGCGATGAG.

With respect to this clone: The CDR3 goes on 3 residues after the read ends, and that part is filled in from the germline J gene. This chain connects TRBV28 to TRBJ1-5, with D maybe TRBD1 (6 bases). Germline values: CDR1 MDHEN, CDR2 SYDVKM. CDR3 size: 15 residues. The V gene lost 1 base and the J gene lost 4 bases, with 11 bases spanning the gap. The CDR3 loop reads CASSLYGQPNQPQHF. The sequenced CDR3 bases are TGTGCCAGCAGTTTATATGGACAGCCGAATCAGCCC.

About this clone: The read stops 3 residues short of the end of the CDR3; the missing end is completed from the germline J gene. This rearrangement joins TRBV19 to TRBJ1-2; 7 bases align to TRBD1. CDR3 length: 15 residues. Per the germline V gene, CDR1 is LNHDA and CDR2 is SQIVND (reference sequence). V was pared by 0 bases and J by 5 bases, with 6 bases of the junction left unmatched. The CDR3 DNA, read in part, is TGTGCCAGTAGTATAGAACGGACAGGATTATATGGC. Its protein is CASSIERTGLYG. The entire CDR3 reads CASSIERTGLYGYTF.

In regard to this clone: Germline is not matched at one junction end, which may reflect a read error. The observed sequence ends 3 residues before the CDR3 terminus, with the missing tail filled in from the germline J gene. The chain combines TRBV4-2 with TRBJ2-7, with 7 bases matching TRBD2. The length of the CDR3 is 16 residues. Germline CDR1 LGHNA, CDR2 YNFKEQ. CDR3 DNA, as far as it was read: TGCGCCAGCAGCCAAAACCTAGCGGTAGCCCTCTACGAG. Its translation: CASSQNLAVALYE. The whole CDR3 reads CASSQNLAVALYEQYF.

To note about this clone: The CDR3 end is not reached by the read, which stops 3 residues before it; the germline J gene fills it in. V is TRBV20-1 and J is TRBJ2-5; 9 bases align to TRBD2. With V trimmed by 2 bases and J by 0 bases, 4 bases remained unmatched. From germline, CDR1 is DFQATT and CDR2 SNEGSKA (reference sequence). This CDR3 spans 15 amino acids. The DNA read from the CDR3 is TGCAGTGCTAGAATCCTAGCGGGGTACCAAGAGACC. It yields the protein CSARILAGYQET. The complete CDR3 sequence is CSARILAGYQETQYF.

The DNA read from the CDR3 is TGTGCCAGTAGTATAGAGACAGGTAACGGG. This codes for CASSIETGNG. The CDR3 in its entirety is CASSIETGNGYTF. J is TRBJ1-2 and V is TRBV19, with TRBD1 as a possible D gene (6 bases). The read ends 3 residues early relative to the CDR3; the germline J gene fills the gap. The germline CDR1 and CDR2 sequences are LNHDA and SQIVND (reference sequence). This CDR3 has 13 amino acids.

Remarks on this clone: A read error may account for a junction end that differs from germline. The read ends 3 residues shy of where the CDR3 ends; the end is completed using the germline J gene. The chain joins TRBV4-2 to TRBJ2-3, with 11 bases lining up with TRBD1. This CDR3 has 15 residues. Germline loops: CDR1 LGHNA, CDR2 YNFKEQ. CDR3 DNA (partial): TGCGCCAGCAGCCTTCAGGGACAGGGGGCAGATACG. Its protein is CASSLQGQGADT. The entire CDR3 is CASSLQGQGADTQYF.

For this clone: Read data end 3 residues before the CDR3 end; the end is taken from the germline J gene. The genes are TRBV5-1 and TRBJ2-3, with 7 bases that match TRBD1. The germline gives CDR1 SGHRS, CDR2 YFSETQ. After removal of 4 bases from V and 0 bases from J, the junction contained 8 bases not matched to a gene. The CDR3 is 16 amino acids. The CDR3 sequence: CASSRARQGSTDTQYF. CDR3 DNA, as far as it was read: TGCGCCAGCAGCAGGGCGCGACAGGGCAGCACAGATACG.

Remarks on this clone: The CDR3 end is not reached by the read, which stops 3 residues before it; the germline J gene fills it in. The chain recombines TRBV4-1 with TRBJ2-7, with D perhaps TRBD1 (5 bases). The CDR3 totals 14 residues. CDR1 is MGHRA and CDR2 is YSYEKL in the germline V gene. Trimming took 2 bases from V and 5 from J, leaving 13 bases between them. CDR3 bases read: TGCGCCAGCAGCCAACTTAGACAGTCCAACGAG. Protein product: CASSQLRQSNE. The whole CDR3 protein reads CASSQLRQSNEQYF.

Of note for this clone: The read gets to within 3 residues of the CDR3 end, and the germline J gene fills in the rest. The chain couples TRBV19 to TRBJ1-1; perhaps TRBD1 as D (6 bases). The V and J ends lost 7 bases and 0 bases respectively, with 15 bases between them. The CDR3 extends over 15 amino acids. Germline V gene sequence: CDR1 LNHDA, CDR2 SQIVND (reference sequence). CDR3 loop: CASNTRDTMNTEAFF. The covered CDR3 bases are TGTGCCAGTAATACTCGGGACACCATGAACACTGAA.